This T cell receptor beta chain derives from a study of blood T cell repertoires in COVID-19. Across the whole study: Samples representing acute and convalescent COVID-19 were sourced from the United States, Italy and Spain. PBMCs, B-cell-depleted T cells, or T cells were the source of the cDNA or gDNA that made up the material.

Using immunoSEQ multiplex PCR, the repertoire was profiled, and TCRdb retains in-frame clones only, with some absent. The sample shows 300,000 to 350,000 clones, more than 70% of them seen only once. Assignments of participants to cohorts depended upon their own reported clinical history. Someone with COVID-19 had been met by exposed participants within 2 weeks before study entry. Trimming pared 8 bases from V and 4 bases from J, leaving 14 bases between. CDR1 is SEHNR, CDR2 FQNEAQ, per germline (reference sequence). The CDR3 spans 13 residues. This TCR was sampled from a woman aged 30 to 39 who had been exposed to COVID-19. Specimen: PBMCs or T cells enriched from blood (not recorded which). The chain combines TRBV7-9 with TRBJ2-5, with D possibly TRBD2 on 6 matching bases. CDR3: CASVGGVGETQYF. The CDR3 DNA follows: TGTGCCAGCGTTGGCGGGGTGGGAGAGACCCAGTACTTC.